The sample holds a few counts of the clone carrying this T cell receptor (beta chain). Antigen: not known. This CDR3 spans 17 amino acids. The germline V gene encodes CDR1 SEHNR and CDR2 FQNEAQ (reference sequence). V was cut by 5 bases and J by 4 bases, with 18 bases left in between. Individual cDNA molecules carried attached unique molecular identifiers. Via MiXCR, TCRdb re-called the 5' RACE reads, giving one row per CDR3 protein. The sample has fewer than 85,000 distinct CDR3 sequences; about 17% are singletons. The data belong to a study of early T cells in non-severe SARS-CoV-2 infection. Overall study results and limits: The matching step, a VDJdb search, favored anti-spike CD8 responses and missed private and CD4 specificities.

The receptor was isolated from an adult who was a healthcare worker with PCR-confirmed SARS-CoV-2 infection or an uninfected control (not recorded which). The chain is built from TRBV7-9 and TRBJ2-6; TRBD2 might be the D (5 bases). Input material: whole blood. The CDR3 reads CASSLRGILYGANVLTF. CDR3 bases: TGTGCCAGCAGCCTCCGGGGTATACTGTACGGGGCCAACGTCCTGACTTTC. Variable domain in full (rest from reference TRBV7-9 and TRBJ2-6): DTGVSQNPRHKITKRGQNVTFRCDPISEHNRLYWYRQTLGQGPEFLTYFQNEAQLEKSRLLSDRFSAERPKGSFSTLEIQRTEQGDSAMYLCASSLRGILYGANVLTFGAGSRLTVL.